A selection of T cell receptor beta chains follows, all from one sample in a study of blood T cell repertoires in COVID-19. Libraries were prepared by immunoSEQ multiplex PCR; TCRdb keeps only in-frame clonotypes and omits some of them. Here the sample spans 64,000 or so clones, 75% to 90% being singletons. Specimen: peripheral blood. The receptor source for this set is a human donor in a cohort sampled during active COVID-19. CDR3s include the opening cysteine and the closing phenylalanine or tryptophan. Fields, in order: clone size, J gene, D gene, V gene, CDR3 protein, CDR3 DNA. The D gene is left open where the match is weak. Only part of the rows carry a size: once, few, many, or a class if the clone is expanded.

clone_size: NA
j_call: TRBJ2-3
d_call: NA
v_call: TRBV19
cdr3_aa: CASSMPGGTDTQYF
cdr3_nt: TGTGCCAGTAGTATGCCCGGGGGCACAGATACGCAGTATTTT

clone_size: once
j_call: TRBJ2-4
d_call: NA
v_call: TRBV19
cdr3_aa: CASSPGLEIAKNIQYF
cdr3_nt: TGTGCCAGTAGTCCCGGACTGGAGATAGCCAAAAACATTCAGTACTTC

clone_size: NA
j_call: TRBJ2-4
d_call: NA
v_call: TRBV19
cdr3_aa: CASSIQGAKNIQYF
cdr3_nt: TGTGCCAGTAGTATTCAGGGAGCCAAAAACATTCAGTACTTC

clone_size: NA
j_call: TRBJ1-2
d_call: TRBD1
v_call: TRBV5-1
cdr3_aa: CASSLSGQDYGYTF
cdr3_nt: TGCGCCAGCAGCTTATCAGGACAGGACTATGGCTACACCTTC

clone_size: NA
j_call: TRBJ2-1
d_call: TRBD1
v_call: TRBV3-1/TRBV3-2
cdr3_aa: CASSQEGTAYNEQFF
cdr3_nt: TGTGCCAGCAGCCAAGAAGGGACAGCATACAATGAGCAGTTCTTC

clone_size: few
j_call: TRBJ1-2
d_call: TRBD1
v_call: TRBV6-5
cdr3_aa: CASSRGQGAGYTF
cdr3_nt: TGTGCCAGCAGCCGGGGACAGGGGGCTGGCTACACCTTC

clone_size: NA
j_call: TRBJ2-1
d_call: TRBD1
v_call: TRBV12-5
cdr3_aa: CASGLPAGTGGYNEQFF
cdr3_nt: TGTGCTAGTGGCCTACCAGCTGGGACAGGGGGCTACAATGAGCAGTTCTTC

clone_size: NA
j_call: TRBJ2-1
d_call: TRBD2
v_call: TRBV25-1
cdr3_aa: CASSDLLAGTYNEQFF
cdr3_nt: TGTGCCAGCAGTGATTTACTAGCGGGGACCTACAATGAGCAGTTCTTC

clone_size: few
j_call: TRBJ2-7
d_call: NA
v_call: TRBV15
cdr3_aa: CATSRDQVSIGDEQYF
cdr3_nt: TGTGCCACCAGCAGAGATCAAGTCTCGATCGGGGACGAGCAGTACTTC

clone_size: NA
j_call: TRBJ2-7
d_call: NA
v_call: TRBV1
cdr3_aa: CTSSQARDSHYEQYF
cdr3_nt: TGCACCAGCAGCCAGGCTAGGGACAGCCACTACGAGCAGTACTTC

clone_size: NA
j_call: TRBJ2-5
d_call: NA
v_call: TRBV25-1
cdr3_aa: CASSELGGGQETQYF
cdr3_nt: TGTGCCAGCAGTGAATTAGGGGGGGGACAAGAGACCCAGTACTTC

clone_size: NA
j_call: TRBJ1-3
d_call: TRBD1
v_call: TRBV3-1/TRBV3-2
cdr3_aa: CASSRTGSGNTIYF
cdr3_nt: TGTGCCAGCAGCCGGACAGGGTCTGGAAACACCATATATTTT

clone_size: NA
j_call: TRBJ2-3
d_call: NA
v_call: TRBV1
cdr3_aa: CTSSRQPGRGLTDTQYF
cdr3_nt: TGCACCAGCAGCCGCCAACCCGGGCGGGGGCTCACAGATACGCAGTATTTT

clone_size: NA
j_call: TRBJ2-5
d_call: NA
v_call: TRBV27
cdr3_aa: CASSLSRVSEAQYF
cdr3_nt: TGTGCCAGCAGTTTATCGAGAGTTTCCGAGGCCCAGTACTTC

clone_size: NA
j_call: TRBJ1-1
d_call: NA
v_call: TRBV19
cdr3_aa: CASMPTPLQGNTEAFF
cdr3_nt: TGTGCCAGTATGCCGACCCCCTTGCAGGGGAACACTGAAGCTTTCTTT

clone_size: NA
j_call: TRBJ2-7
d_call: NA
v_call: TRBV6-5
cdr3_aa: CASSYWGQAYEQYF
cdr3_nt: TGTGCCAGCAGTTACTGGGGCCAGGCGTACGAGCAGTACTTC

clone_size: NA
j_call: TRBJ2-1
d_call: TRBD2
v_call: TRBV3-1/TRBV3-2
cdr3_aa: CASSQDLASGASYNEQFF
cdr3_nt: TGTGCCAGCAGCCAAGATCTGGCTAGCGGGGCCTCCTACAATGAGCAGTTCTTC

clone_size: NA
j_call: TRBJ1-4
d_call: TRBD1
v_call: TRBV7-6
cdr3_aa: CASSPGTGAYEKLFF
cdr3_nt: TGTGCCAGCAGCCCAGGGACAGGGGCCTATGAAAAACTGTTTTTT

clone_size: NA
j_call: TRBJ1-3
d_call: NA
v_call: TRBV4-2
cdr3_aa: CASSLDRYGNTIYF
cdr3_nt: TGTGCCAGCAGCCTAGACAGGTACGGAAACACCATATATTTT

clone_size: NA
j_call: TRBJ1-2
d_call: NA
v_call: TRBV7-9
cdr3_aa: CASSLLQALTYGYTF
cdr3_nt: TGTGCCAGCAGCTTATTACAGGCTCTTACCTATGGCTACACCTTC

clone_size: NA
j_call: TRBJ2-5
d_call: TRBD2
v_call: TRBV2
cdr3_aa: CASREYGRAGVGETQYF
cdr3_nt: TGTGCCAGCAGAGAATACGGGAGGGCAGGCGTGGGGGAGACCCAGTACTTC

clone_size: NA
j_call: TRBJ1-6
d_call: TRBD1
v_call: TRBV3-1/TRBV3-2
cdr3_aa: CASKQQGAESPLHF
cdr3_nt: TGTGCCAGCAAACAACAGGGGGCAGAATCACCCCTCCACTTT

clone_size: NA
j_call: TRBJ2-2
d_call: NA
v_call: TRBV5-1
cdr3_aa: CASSLEGVALFF
cdr3_nt: TGCGCCAGCAGCTTGGAAGGGGTGGCGCTGTTTTTT

clone_size: NA
j_call: TRBJ2-3
d_call: NA
v_call: TRBV5-5
cdr3_aa: CASSLQPGLTQYF
cdr3_nt: TGTGCCAGCAGCTTGCAACCAGGGTTGACGCAGTATTTT

clone_size: NA
j_call: TRBJ2-3
d_call: TRBD2
v_call: TRBV5-1
cdr3_aa: CASSHPSGSTDTQYF
cdr3_nt: TGCGCCAGCAGCCATCCTAGCGGGAGCACAGATACGCAGTATTTT

clone_size: NA
j_call: TRBJ2-3
d_call: NA
v_call: TRBV28
cdr3_aa: CAITDTDTQYF
cdr3_nt: TGTGCCATCACAGACACAGATACGCAGTATTTT

clone_size: NA
j_call: TRBJ2-7
d_call: NA
v_call: TRBV12-3/TRBV12-4
cdr3_aa: CASSFEGYEQYF
cdr3_nt: TGTGCCAGCAGTTTTGAGGGCTACGAGCAGTACTTC

clone_size: NA
j_call: TRBJ1-2
d_call: TRBD1
v_call: TRBV18
cdr3_aa: CASSRPGQGIYGYTF
cdr3_nt: TGTGCCAGCTCACGGCCGGGACAGGGAATCTATGGCTACACCTTC

clone_size: NA
j_call: TRBJ2-1
d_call: NA
v_call: TRBV30
cdr3_aa: CAWSRRGAPYNEQFF
cdr3_nt: TGTGCCTGGAGTCGTCGGGGGGCCCCCTACAATGAGCAGTTCTTC

clone_size: NA
j_call: TRBJ1-2
d_call: NA
v_call: TRBV6-5
cdr3_aa: CASRPPGEGGYTF
cdr3_nt: TGTGCCAGCAGACCCCCAGGGGAGGGCGGCTACACCTTC

clone_size: once
j_call: TRBJ2-2
d_call: NA
v_call: TRBV5-1
cdr3_aa: CASSLAGGERTGELFF
cdr3_nt: TGCGCCAGCAGCTTGGCGGGTGGGGAGAGGACCGGGGAGCTGTTTTTT

clone_size: NA
j_call: TRBJ2-1
d_call: TRBD2
v_call: TRBV9
cdr3_aa: CASSVDASGGIYNEQFF
cdr3_nt: TGTGCCAGCAGCGTAGATGCCAGCGGGGGAATATACAATGAGCAGTTCTTC

clone_size: few
j_call: TRBJ1-2
d_call: NA
v_call: TRBV30
cdr3_aa: CAWSTHGGWGYTF
cdr3_nt: TGTGCCTGGAGTACCCACGGGGGTTGGGGCTACACCTTC

clone_size: few
j_call: TRBJ1-5
d_call: NA
v_call: TRBV19
cdr3_aa: CASTGTDQPQHF
cdr3_nt: TGTGCCAGCACAGGGACGGATCAGCCCCAGCATTTT

clone_size: NA
j_call: TRBJ2-1
d_call: NA
v_call: TRBV6-5
cdr3_aa: CASSRTTTANEQFF
cdr3_nt: TGTGCCAGCAGCCGCACTACGACAGCCAATGAGCAGTTCTTC

clone_size: NA
j_call: TRBJ1-5
d_call: NA
v_call: TRBV5-1
cdr3_aa: CASSLDRLTPLNQPQHF
cdr3_nt: TGCGCCAGCAGCTTGGATAGGTTGACACCACTCAATCAGCCCCAGCATTTT

clone_size: NA
j_call: TRBJ2-3
d_call: TRBD1
v_call: TRBV5-1
cdr3_aa: CASSYIQGPTDTQYF
cdr3_nt: TGCGCCAGCAGCTATATACAGGGGCCGACAGATACGCAGTATTTT

clone_size: once
j_call: TRBJ1-5
d_call: NA
v_call: TRBV5-8
cdr3_aa: CASSLAEGVGNQPQHF
cdr3_nt: TGTGCCAGCAGCCTAGCCGAGGGGGTTGGCAATCAGCCCCAGCATTTT

clone_size: NA
j_call: TRBJ1-4
d_call: NA
v_call: TRBV6-6
cdr3_aa: CASSYRQGGSEKLFF
cdr3_nt: TGTGCCAGCAGTTACCGGCAGGGTGGATCTGAAAAACTGTTTTTT

clone_size: NA
j_call: TRBJ1-2
d_call: TRBD1
v_call: TRBV5-6
cdr3_aa: CASSKDRGSYGYTF
cdr3_nt: TGTGCCAGCAGCAAGGACAGGGGCAGCTATGGCTACACCTTC

clone_size: NA
j_call: TRBJ1-3
d_call: NA
v_call: TRBV29-1
cdr3_aa: CSVEGQGRDTIYF
cdr3_nt: TGCAGCGTTGAAGGGCAGGGTAGGGACACCATATATTTT

clone_size: once
j_call: TRBJ2-2
d_call: NA
v_call: TRBV5-6
cdr3_aa: CASSLALAVNTGELFF
cdr3_nt: TGTGCCAGCAGCTTGGCCTTAGCGGTGAACACCGGGGAGCTGTTTTTT

clone_size: NA
j_call: TRBJ1-1
d_call: TRBD1
v_call: TRBV2
cdr3_aa: CASRQPTQTGNEAFF
cdr3_nt: TGTGCCAGCAGACAACCTACCCAGACAGGGAATGAAGCTTTCTTT

clone_size: NA
j_call: TRBJ2-5
d_call: TRBD2
v_call: TRBV28
cdr3_aa: CASTSQLAGGKETQYF
cdr3_nt: TGTGCCAGCACCTCCCAGCTAGCGGGGGGGAAAGAGACCCAGTACTTC

clone_size: NA
j_call: TRBJ1-2
d_call: NA
v_call: TRBV28
cdr3_aa: CASSLIGATGYTF
cdr3_nt: TGTGCCAGCAGTTTAATTGGGGCGACTGGCTACACCTTC

clone_size: few
j_call: TRBJ1-1
d_call: NA
v_call: TRBV19
cdr3_aa: CASSYRVNTEAFF
cdr3_nt: TGTGCCAGTAGCTATCGGGTGAACACTGAAGCTTTCTTT

clone_size: few
j_call: TRBJ1-4
d_call: TRBD1
v_call: TRBV3-1/TRBV3-2
cdr3_aa: CASSQRGQGGEKLFF
cdr3_nt: TGTGCCAGCAGCCAAAGGGGACAGGGGGGAGAAAAACTGTTTTTT

clone_size: NA
j_call: TRBJ1-6
d_call: TRBD1
v_call: TRBV6-5
cdr3_aa: CASSRGRGSPLHF
cdr3_nt: TGTGCCAGCTCCAGGGGGCGAGGATCACCCCTCCACTTT

clone_size: NA
j_call: TRBJ1-6
d_call: TRBD1
v_call: TRBV5-8
cdr3_aa: CASSPNLGTGENSPLHF
cdr3_nt: TGTGCCAGCAGCCCAAACCTCGGGACAGGGGAAAATTCACCCCTCCACTTT

clone_size: NA
j_call: TRBJ2-4
d_call: NA
v_call: TRBV5-1
cdr3_aa: CASSPFLGAAKNIQYF
cdr3_nt: TGCGCCAGCAGCCCATTCCTGGGCGCGGCCAAAAACATTCAGTACTTC

clone_size: NA
j_call: TRBJ1-1
d_call: NA
v_call: TRBV6-5
cdr3_aa: CARPSGFGDTEAFF
cdr3_nt: TGTGCCAGGCCCTCGGGGTTCGGCGACACTGAAGCTTTCTTT

clone_size: NA
j_call: TRBJ1-2
d_call: NA
v_call: TRBV5-4
cdr3_aa: CASSWRGGGGNYGYTF
cdr3_nt: TGTGCCAGCAGCTGGAGGGGTGGCGGGGGAAACTATGGCTACACCTTC

clone_size: once
j_call: TRBJ2-1
d_call: TRBD2
v_call: TRBV7-6
cdr3_aa: CASSYRSGSYNEQFF
cdr3_nt: TGTGCCAGCAGCTACAGAAGCGGGAGCTACAATGAGCAGTTCTTC

clone_size: NA
j_call: TRBJ2-4
d_call: TRBD2
v_call: TRBV5-4
cdr3_aa: CASTSSGGGLKAKNIQYF
cdr3_nt: TGTGCCAGCACTAGTAGCGGGGGAGGTTTGAAGGCCAAAAACATTCAGTACTTC

clone_size: few
j_call: TRBJ1-3
d_call: NA
v_call: TRBV30
cdr3_aa: CAWSVPGVRNTIYF
cdr3_nt: TGTGCCTGGAGTGTCCCAGGGGTTAGAAACACCATATATTTT